This TCR beta chain was documented in a study of T-cell reconstitution after alpha-beta-depleted transplantation in children. Study results and caveats: One year after transplant, T-cell counts and diversity came mostly from newly produced T cells. Reportedly, only several hundred clones from non-depleted graft cells drove alpha-beta T-cell counts at about two months. Certain patients had high TCRbeta diversity at day 60, and it came from recipient T cells and thymic progenitors that survived.

This clonotype was detected many times. Its matching antigen is unknown. Preparation of the TCRbeta library used unique molecular identifiers. MiXCR was run by TCRdb on the PCR reads, yielding one entry per CDR3 protein. This sample has under 300,000 distinct CDR3 sequences; under 14% occur once, and the top ten carry around a quarter. V trimming: 0 bases; J trimming: 10 bases; junction bases outside the gene matches: 5. Germline CDR1 LGHNA, CDR2 YNFKEQ. The CDR3 runs 14 residues. The receptor was derived from a male patient between 2 and 15 years old who had a stem cell transplant for chronic granulomatous disease, so the T cells may come from the graft donor. The starting material was peripheral blood, obtained 180 days after TCRalphabeta/CD19-depleted stem cell transplant. The chain couples TRBV4-2 to TRBJ2-1, with 8 bases identical to TRBD2. This chain's CDR3 is CASSQDRAGDEQFF. In DNA, the CDR3 is TGTGCCAGCAGCCAAGATCGAGCGGGAGACGAGCAGTTCTTC.